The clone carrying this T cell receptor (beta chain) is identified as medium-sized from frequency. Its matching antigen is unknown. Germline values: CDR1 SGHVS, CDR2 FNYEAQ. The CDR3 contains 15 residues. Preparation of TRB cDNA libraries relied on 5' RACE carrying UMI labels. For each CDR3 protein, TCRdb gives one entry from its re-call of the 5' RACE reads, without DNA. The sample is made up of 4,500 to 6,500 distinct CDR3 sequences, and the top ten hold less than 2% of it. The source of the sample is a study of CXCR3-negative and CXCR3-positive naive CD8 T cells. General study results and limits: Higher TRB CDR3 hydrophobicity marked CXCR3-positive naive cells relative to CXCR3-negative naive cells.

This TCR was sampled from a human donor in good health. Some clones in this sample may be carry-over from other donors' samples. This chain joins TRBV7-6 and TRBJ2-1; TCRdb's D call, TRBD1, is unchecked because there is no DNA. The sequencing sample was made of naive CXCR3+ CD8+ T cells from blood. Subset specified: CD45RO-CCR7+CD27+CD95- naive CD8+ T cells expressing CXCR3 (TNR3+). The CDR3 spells CASSSSPGTLNEQFF.